A single sample gave rise to the 15 T cell receptor beta chains below, sequenced in a study of blood T cell repertoires in COVID-19 (dated by TCRdb to 2018 to 2020). The library came from the immunoSEQ multiplex PCR assay. Sourced from immuneACCESS, this table was stored by TCRdb with only in-frame sequences that have V and J called. A share of the clones is absent; for the studies checked, an unresolved V gene accounts for under half, and the remainder has no known explanation. The sample table records some 150,000 clones; 70% to 90% of these occur just once. Roughly 8% of the sample comes from the top ten. The sequenced sample consisted of peripheral blood. These receptors all stem from a woman aged 55-69 years with COVID-19, enrolled during active disease.

The chain uses TRBV5-4 and TRBJ2-3, with TRBD2 identical over 8 bases. The CDR3 runs 15 residues. Germline-derived CDR1 and CDR2 are SGHNT and YYREEE (reference sequence). The junction had 9 bases not matched to a gene; V was cut back by 4 bases and J by 5 bases. CDR3 loop: CASSHTGGPVDTQYF. The CDR3 DNA reads as TGTGCCAGCAGCCATACGGGGGGGCCGGTAGATACGCAGTATTTT.

J is TRBJ2-2 and V is TRBV27; 7 nucleotides align to TRBD1. The junction had 11 bases not matched to a gene; V was cut back by 6 bases and J by 4 bases. Germline CDR1 reads MNHEY; CDR2 reads SMNVEV (reference sequence). The CDR3 covers 16 residues. The CDR3 DNA reads TGTGCCAGCAGACAGAAAGGGGGCTGGGGCACCGGGGAGCTGTTTTTT. Translating gives CASRQKGGWGTGELFF.

The chain couples TRBV3-1 (or the pseudogene TRBV3-2) to TRBJ1-2; TRBD1 matches at 8 bases. The CDR3 contains 15 residues. Germline CDR1 and CDR2: LGHDT and YNNKEL (reference sequence). The V segment lost 6 bases and the J segment 4 bases; nucleotides outside the gene matches: 10. In DNA form, the CDR3 reads TGTGCCAGCAGTTACGACAGGGGTACTATCTATGGCTACACCTTC. Its protein product is CASSYDRGTIYGYTF.

This clone has more than one count but fewer than ten. The V call is TRBV21-1, the J call TRBJ1-2. TRBV21-1 corresponds to a pseudogene. The CDR3 spans 18 residues. CDR3 loop: CASSNETEPSVRPWGYTF. Here the CDR3 DNA reads TGTGCCAGCAGCAATGAGACAGAACCTAGCGTGCGACCTTGGGGCTACACCTTC.

V is TRBV2 and J is TRBJ1-5; no clear D gene. The length of the CDR3 is 13 residues. The ends were cut back, 6 bases at V and 6 bases at J, with 12 bases in the middle. Germline assignment: CDR1 SNHLY and CDR2 FYNNEI. CDR3 protein: CASRQEVGQPQHF. CDR3 DNA: TGTGCCAGCAGGCAGGAGGTGGGTCAGCCCCAGCATTTT.

The gene calls are TRBV10-3 and TRBJ1-1; TRBD1 matches at 9 bases. The CDR3 consists of 15 residues. The V gene's germline CDR1 is ENHRY and CDR2 SYGVKD. The trim removed 0 bases at V and 5 bases at J, leaving 4 bases unmatched. The chain's CDR3 is CAISESNRGRTEAFF. CDR3 bases: TGTGCCATCAGTGAGTCTAACAGGGGGCGTACTGAAGCTTTCTTT.

The chain couples TRBV14 to TRBJ1-2, with D unclear. Germline assignment: CDR1 SGHDN and CDR2 FVKESK. The CDR3 contains 14 residues. V lost 1 base and J lost 1, with 7 bases in between. This chain's CDR3 is CASSQGQFNYGYTF. CDR3 nucleotides: TGTGCCAGCAGCCAAGGGCAGTTTAACTATGGCTACACCTTC. Variable domain in full (rest from reference TRBV14 and TRBJ1-2): EAGVTQFPSHSVIEKGQTVTLRCDPISGHDNLYWYRRVMGKEIKFLLHFVKESKQDESGMPNNRFLAERTGGTYSTLKVQPAELEDSGVYFCASSQGQFNYGYTFGSGTRLTVV.

The J gene is TRBJ1-1, the V gene TRBV6-2 or TRBV6-3; 9 bases fit TRBD1. V gave up 0 bases and J gave up 8 bases; unmatched junction bases: 4. CDR1 and CDR2 (germline): MNHEY, SVGEGT. The CDR3 runs to 14 residues. This chain's CDR3 is CASSYSRDREEAFF. The CDR3 region has the DNA TGTGCCAGCAGTTACTCGAGGGACAGGGAAGAAGCTTTCTTT.

V and J are TRBV19 and TRBJ1-5; D is uncertain. In germline, CDR1 is LNHDA, CDR2 SQIVND (reference sequence). The CDR3 consists of 15 residues. The ends were cut back, 7 bases at V and 1 base at J, with 14 bases in the middle. The CDR3 DNA reads TGTGCCAGTACCTCGGCCGGGAGGAGCAATCAGCCCCAGCATTTT. Amino acids: CASTSAGRSNQPQHF.

The chain uses TRBV13 and TRBJ2-3, with 8 bases that match TRBD2. From germline, CDR1 is PRHDT and CDR2 FYEKMQ (reference sequence). V was pared by 3 bases and J by 0 bases, with 5 bases of the junction left unmatched. CDR3 length equals 16 residues. In DNA form, the CDR3 reads TGTGCCAGCAGCTTCGGGGCGGGGGGAAGCACAGATACGCAGTATTTT. It yields the protein CASSFGAGGSTDTQYF.

This sequence joins TRBV7-3 and TRBJ2-1; tentative D call: TRBD1 (6 bases). The CDR3 has 15 amino acids. Germline V gene lookup returns CDR1 SGHTA and CDR2 FQGTGA. Trimming shortened V by 5 bases and J by 2 bases, and 13 bases separated the two germline ends. CDR3 protein: CASSRRDTTYNEQFF. DNA of the CDR3: TGTGCCAGCAGCCGCCGGGACACCACCTACAATGAGCAGTTCTTC.

The V call is TRBV13, the J call TRBJ1-1; 8 bases line up with TRBD1. Trimming removed 5 bases from V and 5 bases from J; junction bases left unmatched: 10. Germline assignment: CDR1 PRHDT and CDR2 FYEKMQ (reference sequence). There are 15 residues in the CDR3. The DNA for the CDR3 is TGTGCCAGCAGCACCACGGACAGGGCGGGGACTGAAGCTTTCTTT. Its protein is CASSTTDRAGTEAFF.

The chain carries TRBV7-3 and TRBJ1-1, with 10 nucleotides matching TRBD1. The CDR3 spans 16 residues. The ends lost 3 bases at V and 1 base at J; junction bases unmatched: 5. CDR1 is SGHTA, CDR2 FQGTGA, per germline. CDR3 in DNA: TGTGCCAGCAGCTTGGGGACAGGGGTTGGGAACACTGAAGCTTTCTTT. This translates into CASSLGTGVGNTEAFF. The full variable domain, completed using reference TRBV7-3 and TRBJ1-1, is GAGVSQTPSNKVTEKGKYVELRCDPISGHTALYWYRQSLGQGPEFLIYFQGTGAADDSGLPNDRFFAVRPEGSVSTLKIQRTERGDSAVYLCASSLGTGVGNTEAFFGQGTRLTVV.

The chain is built from TRBV10-2 and TRBJ2-1, with D possibly matching TRBD1 (6 bases). V was pared by 8 bases and J by 0 bases, with 20 bases between. This CDR3 contains 17 residues. CDR1 WSHSY and CDR2 SAAADI come from the germline V gene. CDR3 in DNA: TGCGCCAGCTCAAAAGTGACAGGAGTGAGCTCCTACAATGAGCAGTTCTTC. This encodes CASSKVTGVSSYNEQFF.

The chain has TRBV6-2 or TRBV6-3 and TRBJ1-1; 8 nucleotides align to TRBD1. The CDR3 covers 17 residues. Losses at the gene ends were 2 bases for V and 2 bases for J; bases not matched to a gene: 10. The germline V gene has CDR1 MNHEY and CDR2 SVGEGT. The CDR3 nucleotides are TGTGCCAGCAGTTACATCCAGGGGGCGCTTAGTAACACTGAAGCTTTCTTT. Protein product: CASSYIQGALSNTEAFF.